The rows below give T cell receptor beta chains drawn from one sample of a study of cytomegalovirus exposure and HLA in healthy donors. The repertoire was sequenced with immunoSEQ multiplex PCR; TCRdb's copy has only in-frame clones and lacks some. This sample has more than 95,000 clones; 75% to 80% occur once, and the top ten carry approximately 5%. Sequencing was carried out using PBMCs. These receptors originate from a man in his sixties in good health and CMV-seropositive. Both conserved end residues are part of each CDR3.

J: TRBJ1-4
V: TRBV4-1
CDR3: CASSRSRGDEKLFF

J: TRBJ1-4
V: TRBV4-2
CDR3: CASSQDGQDTEKLFF

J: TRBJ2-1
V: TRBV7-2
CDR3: CASSRDRRGNEQFF

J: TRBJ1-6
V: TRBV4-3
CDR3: CASSQDPAGYNSPLHF

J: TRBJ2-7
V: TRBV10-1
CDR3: CASSRTSYEQYF

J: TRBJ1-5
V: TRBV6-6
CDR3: CASSGGVLNQPQHF

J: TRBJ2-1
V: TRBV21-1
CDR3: CASSKAGGRLNEQFF

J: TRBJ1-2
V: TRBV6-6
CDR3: CASRAYTLNGYTF

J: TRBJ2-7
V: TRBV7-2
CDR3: CASSTSGSRGTVSYEQYF

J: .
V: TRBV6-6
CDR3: CASSSRDRGSYEQYF

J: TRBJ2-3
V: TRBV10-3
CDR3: CAITGLATDTQYF

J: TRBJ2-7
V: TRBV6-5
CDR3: CASSVPGQGYEQYF

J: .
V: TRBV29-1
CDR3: CSVGTGGVYEQYF

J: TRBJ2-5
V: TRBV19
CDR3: CASSRDSSGVGEQYF

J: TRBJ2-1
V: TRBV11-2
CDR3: CASSLPSLNEQFF

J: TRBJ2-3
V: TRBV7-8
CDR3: CASSSGLAGGPSTDTQYF

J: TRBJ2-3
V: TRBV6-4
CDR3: CASSEGRGGSDTQYF

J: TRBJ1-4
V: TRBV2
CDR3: CASTWTGNEKLFF

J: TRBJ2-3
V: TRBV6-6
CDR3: CASSYDLGGAQYF

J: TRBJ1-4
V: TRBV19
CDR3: CASRDIPAINEKLFF

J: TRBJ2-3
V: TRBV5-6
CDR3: CASSLTGVADTQYF

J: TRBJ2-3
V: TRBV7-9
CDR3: CASSIIQGASTDTQYF

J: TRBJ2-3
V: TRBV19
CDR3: CASRRTGGPDTQYF

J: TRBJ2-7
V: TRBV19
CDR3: CASRSVGLGEQYF

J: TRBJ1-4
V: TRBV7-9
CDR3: CASSPHRDKSEKLFF

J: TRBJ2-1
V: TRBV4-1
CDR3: CASYSPKQREQFF

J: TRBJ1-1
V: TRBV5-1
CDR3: CASSLIHGQGLNTEAFF

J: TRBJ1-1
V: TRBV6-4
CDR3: CASSATGGRSEAFF